Following are 21 T cell receptor beta chains from one sample sequenced in a study of T-cell memory formation after mild COVID-19. One entry per CDR3 protein results from TCRdb running MiXCR on the 5' RACE reads. The sample gives 200,000 or so distinct CDR3 sequences, roughly 16% of which show up once; roughly 1.9% is in the top ten. Sequenced material: PBMCs or a T cell subset sorted from them (not recorded which). These receptors came from an adult woman who had mild COVID-19 (a few samples of this study predate the infection). Cell type and time point are not known.

This clonotype was observed a handful of times. CDR3 sequence (DNA): TGCGCCAGCAGCTTCGTAGCGGGGGTCACCTACAATGAGCAGTTCTTC. Protein: CASSFVAGVTYNEQFF. The chain combines TRBV5-1 with TRBJ2-1; 9 bases align to TRBD2. Germline CDR1 reads SGHRS; CDR2 reads YFSETQ. V lost 2 bases to trimming and J lost 2 bases; unmatched junction nucleotides: 5. The CDR3 consists of 16 residues.

The gene calls are TRBV27 and TRBJ2-7, with D unclear. V dropped 0 bases and J dropped 8 bases, with 11 bases sitting between them. Germline-derived CDR1 and CDR2 are MNHEY and SMNVEV (reference sequence). The CDR3 consists of 13 residues. DNA of the CDR3: TGTGCCAGCAGTTTATCGACAACGACTCAGCAGTACTTC. Translated, it gives CASSLSTTTQQYF.

V gene TRBV7-2 combines with J gene TRBJ2-5; a weak D match, TRBD1 (5 bases). This CDR3 is built from 12 residues. The germline V gene encodes CDR1 SGHTA and CDR2 FQGNSA. V lost 1 base to trimming and J lost 8 bases, with 8 bases between them. CDR3 nucleotides: TGTGCCAGCAGCTTAGGGACAATAACCCAGTACTTC. Its protein product is CASSLGTITQYF.

The V call is TRBV24-1, the J call TRBJ1-2; perhaps TRBD1 as D (5 bases). CDR3 length: 15 residues. V was cut by 3 bases and J by 2 bases, with 12 bases left in between. From germline, CDR1 is KGHDR and CDR2 SFDVKD. CDR3 DNA: TGTGCCACCAGTGATGGACACCCACCGAACTATGGCTACACCTTC. Translated: CATSDGHPPNYGYTF.

V gene TRBV7-9 combines with J gene TRBJ1-2, with a weak D call TRBD1 (5 bases). This CDR3 is built from 12 residues. CDR1 and CDR2 (germline): SEHNR, FQNEAQ (reference sequence). V lost 10 bases to trimming and J lost 6 bases, with 15 bases between them. CDR3 nucleotides: TGTGCCACCCGGGGGAGTAAGAATGGCTACACCTTC. The encoded protein is CATRGSKNGYTF.

This clonotype was seen many times. CDR3 residues: CASSILVAGGRETQYF. Written as DNA, the CDR3 is TGTGCCAGTAGTATCCTCGTAGCGGGAGGTAGAGAGACCCAGTACTTC. The V call is TRBV19, the J call TRBJ2-5; 10 positions match TRBD2. CDR1 is LNHDA, CDR2 SQIVND, per germline (reference sequence). V shed 3 bases, J shed 4 bases, and the junction held 8 bases outside the gene matches. The length of the CDR3 is 16 residues.

This chain links TRBV7-2 with TRBJ2-3; 11 positions match TRBD1. The CDR3 totals 17 residues. After removal of 5 bases from V and 6 bases from J, the junction contained 13 bases not matched to a gene. Germline V gives CDR1 SGHTA, CDR2 FQGNSA. DNA of the CDR3: TGTGCCAGCAGCGGCCGGGACAGGGGGTGGACCCTGGATACGCAGTATTTT. This gives the protein CASSGRDRGWTLDTQYF.

CDR3 sequence (DNA): TGCGCCAGCAGCCGAGCGGGGGAGACCTACGAGCAGTACTTC. Translating gives CASSRAGETYEQYF. The chain uses TRBV4-1 and TRBJ2-7; 8 bases align to TRBD2. Germline V gene lookup returns CDR1 MGHRA and CDR2 YSYEKL. CDR3 length: 14 amino acids. V shed 4 bases, J shed 2 bases, and the junction held 4 bases outside the gene matches.

This clonotype was recorded many times. The rearrangement joins TRBV5-1 to TRBJ2-5; D not resolved. Germline lookup yields CDR1 SGHRS and CDR2 YFSETQ. V lost 0 bases and J lost 2, with 11 bases in between. The length of the CDR3 is 15 residues. In DNA, the CDR3 is TGCGCCAGCAGCTTGGGGCGAGACCTACAAGAGACCCAGTACTTC. This encodes CASSLGRDLQETQYF.

This clonotype was seen more than once but under ten times. The V and J genes are TRBV21-1 and TRBJ2-2; the tabulated D call, TRBD1, remains unverified against the DNA. TRBV21-1 counts as a pseudogene. The CDR3 length is 17 residues. In nucleotides, the CDR3 is TGTGCCAGCAGCAACCTCCGGACAGGGCCGAACACCGGGGAGCTGTTTTTT. Translating gives CASSNLRTGPNTGELFF.

The gene calls are TRBV20-1 and TRBJ1-4; 9 bases map to TRBD1. The V segment lost 3 bases and the J segment 3 bases; nucleotides outside the gene matches: 5. Germline values: CDR1 DFQATT, CDR2 SNEGSKA (reference sequence). The CDR3 spans 15 residues. The CDR3, as DNA: TGCAGTGCTAGGGGACAGGGAACGGCTAATGAAAAACTGTTTTTT. Translating gives CSARGQGTANEKLFF.

V usage is TRBV7-2 and J usage is TRBJ2-7, with D hard to call. V was clipped by 8 bases and J by 3 bases, with 17 bases between them. Germline CDR1 and CDR2: SGHTA and FQGNSA. The CDR3 spans 14 residues. CDR3 region: CASGPVVIGYEQYF. The CDR3 DNA sequence: TGTGCCAGCGGCCCCGTCGTAATTGGCTACGAGCAGTACTTC.

This clonotype was detected only a few times. The rearrangement joins TRBV18 to TRBJ2-7, with 9 nucleotides matching TRBD2. The J segment lost 5 bases and the V segment lost 3 bases, leaving 8 bases of the junction unmatched. The CDR3 consists of 15 residues. Germline values: CDR1 KGHSH, CDR2 LQKENI. CDR3 sequence (DNA): TGTGCCAGCTCACCGACCTCCATAGCGGGAGACGAGCAGTACTTC. Translated: CASSPTSIAGDEQYF.

The J gene is TRBJ1-1, the V gene TRBV7-3; D is ambiguous. The CDR3 is 17 residues long. Per the germline V gene, CDR1 is SGHTA and CDR2 is FQGTGA. The V and J ends lost 1 base and 4 bases respectively, with 19 bases between them. CDR3 sequence (DNA): TGTGCCAGCAGCTTAAGCGTGGGAGGCTCGGGGAGCACTGAAGCTTTCTTT. This codes for CASSLSVGGSGSTEAFF. The full variable domain, its missing parts supplied by reference TRBV7-3 and TRBJ1-1, is GAGVSQTPSNKVTEKGKYVELRCDPISGHTALYWYRQSLGQGPEFLIYFQGTGAADDSGLPNDRFFAVRPEGSVSTLKIQRTERGDSAVYLCASSLSVGGSGSTEAFFGQGTRLTVV.

The table lists this clonotype with many counts. The rearrangement uses TRBV20-1 and TRBJ1-4; D is uncertain. The CDR3 consists of 12 residues. The germline V gene has CDR1 DFQATT and CDR2 SNEGSKA (reference sequence). Trimming removed 2 bases from V and 3 bases from J, with 4 bases in between. The CDR3, as DNA: TGCAGTGCTAGATTCGCTAATGAAAAACTGTTTTTT. Protein sequence: CSARFANEKLFF.

The V call is TRBV6-1, the J call TRBJ1-4; 7 bases align to TRBD1. The CDR3 has 14 residues. CDR1 and CDR2 from the germline V gene are MNHNS and SASEGT. Trimming removed 3 bases from V and 4 bases from J; junction bases left unmatched: 2. The CDR3 DNA is TGTGCCAGCAGTGAGAGGGGGCTTAATGAAAAACTGTTTTTT. Translation: CASSERGLNEKLFF.

The CDR3 DNA reads as TGCGCCAGCAGCCAGGACAGGGGCCCTAATGAAAAACTGTTTTTT. Protein: CASSQDRGPNEKLFF. The genes are TRBV4-1 and TRBJ1-4; 9 nucleotides agree with TRBD1. J gave up 3 bases and V 3 bases, and 2 bases lay outside the gene matches. CDR3 size: 15 residues. Germline V CDR1 and CDR2: MGHRA, YSYEKL.

This clonotype was counted at least ten times. The V and J genes are TRBV25-1 and TRBJ2-1; 9 nucleotides agree with TRBD2. Germline V lookup: CDR1 MGHDK, CDR2 SYGVNS. This CDR3 has 16 amino acids. Trimming at V came to 1 base and at J to 2 bases, leaving 3 bases not matched to a gene. The CDR3 coding sequence is TGTGCCAGCAGTGAATCAGTAGCGGGAGCCTACAATGAGCAGTTCTTC. Translation gives CASSESVAGAYNEQFF.

The chain recombines TRBV20-1 with TRBJ2-7; D is possibly TRBD1 or TRBD2 (5 bases each). Looked up from germline, CDR1 is DFQATT and CDR2 is SNEGSKA (reference sequence). The CDR3 has 12 amino acids. Trimming left V 4 bases short and J 3 bases short, with 10 bases between. The CDR3 DNA is TGCAGTGCTAAGGGACCCAACTACGAGCAGTACTTC. As protein: CSAKGPNYEQYF.

The sample holds a few counts of this clonotype. The CDR3 coding sequence is TGTGCCAGCAGCCAAGTTTTCACCGGGGAGCTGTTTTTT. Translating it yields CASSQVFTGELFF. The chain combines TRBV3-1 with TRBJ2-2; D unclear. This CDR3 contains 13 residues. Trimming shortened V by 1 base and J by 4 bases, and 4 bases separated the two germline ends. Germline loops: CDR1 LGHDT, CDR2 YNNKEL (reference sequence).

This clonotype was picked up many times. V is TRBV6-5 and J is TRBJ2-7; D gene uncertain. V lost 6 bases and J lost 0, with 9 bases in between. The CDR3 has 13 amino acids. Germline lookup yields CDR1 MNHEY and CDR2 SVGAGI. The CDR3 nucleotides are TGTGCCAGCAGCTTAATTAGCTCCTACGAGCAGTACTTC. Protein sequence: CASSLISSYEQYF.